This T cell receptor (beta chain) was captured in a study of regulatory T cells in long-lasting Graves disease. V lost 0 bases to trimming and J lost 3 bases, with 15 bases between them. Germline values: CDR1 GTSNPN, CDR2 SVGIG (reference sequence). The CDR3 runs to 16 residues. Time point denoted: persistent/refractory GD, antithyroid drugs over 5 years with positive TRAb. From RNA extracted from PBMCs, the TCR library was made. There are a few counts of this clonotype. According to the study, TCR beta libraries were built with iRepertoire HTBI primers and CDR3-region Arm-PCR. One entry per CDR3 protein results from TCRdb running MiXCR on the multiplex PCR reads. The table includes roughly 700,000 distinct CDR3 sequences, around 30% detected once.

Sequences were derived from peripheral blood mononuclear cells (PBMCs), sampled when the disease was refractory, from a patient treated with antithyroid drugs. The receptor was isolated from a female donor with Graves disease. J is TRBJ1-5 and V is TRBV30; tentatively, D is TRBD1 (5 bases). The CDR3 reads CAWSVHGTGANQPQHF. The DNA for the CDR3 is TGTGCCTGGAGTGTACACGGGACCGGGGCCAATCAGCCCCAGCATTTT.